The 25 T cell receptor beta chains presented below share a single source sample, sequenced in a study of blood T cell repertoires in COVID-19. TCRdb keeps only in-frame clones here, not all; method: immunoSEQ multiplex PCR. The sample lists some 370,000 clones; 70% to 90% were seen once. Sequenced: peripheral blood. These receptors originate from a man aged 40-49 years with acute or convalescent COVID-19.

This sequence joins TRBV28 and TRBJ1-2, with TRBD1 as a possible D gene (5 bases). Trimming stripped 7 bases from V and 8 bases from J, with 11 bases between. There are 11 residues in the CDR3. Germline loops: CDR1 MDHEN, CDR2 SYDVKM. In DNA, the CDR3 is TGTGCCAGCACCGCCGGGGGGGGCTACACCTTC. Its translation: CASTAGGGYTF.

This rearrangement joins TRBV4-1 to TRBJ2-7, with 11 bases identical to TRBD1. The V gene's germline CDR1 is MGHRA and CDR2 YSYEKL. CDR3 length: 16 amino acids. The V and J ends lost 2 bases and 1 base, in that order; junction bases with no gene match: 4. The CDR3 spells CASSQRDRGKSYEQYF. CDR3 DNA sequence: TGCGCCAGCAGCCAACGGGACAGGGGGAAATCCTACGAGCAGTACTTC.

V gene TRBV6-6 combines with J gene TRBJ2-7, with D possibly TRBD2 on 5 matching bases. The CDR3 covers 13 residues. Per the germline V gene, CDR1 is MNHNY and CDR2 is SVGAGI (reference sequence). V was shortened by 5 bases and J by 3 bases, with 11 bases between the two germline ends. The CDR3 reads CASSSGPNYEQYF. The CDR3 DNA reads as TGTGCCAGCAGTAGCGGACCGAACTACGAGCAGTACTTC.

This clone has a handful of counts. The V and J genes are TRBV25-1 and TRBJ1-4; possible D gene TRBD1, 5 bases. Trimming removed 6 bases from V and 1 base from J, with 21 bases in between. There are 18 residues in the CDR3. Per germline, CDR1 MGHDK and CDR2 SYGVNS. CDR3 protein: CASSPTVGGSLTNEKLFF. DNA for the CDR3: TGTGCCAGCAGCCCTACGGTGGGGGGTTCCTTAACTAATGAAAAACTGTTTTTT.

The chain couples TRBV12-2 to TRBJ1-5; the table's D gene call, TRBD1, was not cross checked with the DNA. TRBV12-2 is an annotated pseudogene. CDR3 size: 16 residues. The CDR3, as DNA: TGTGCAAGTCGCTTACCCCAGGGTTCGAGCAATCAGCCCCAGCATTTT. It specifies CASRLPQGSSNQPQHF.

This sequence joins TRBV5-6 and TRBJ1-1; D might be TRBD1 (6 bases). The CDR3 consists of 14 residues. V lost 0 bases to trimming and J lost 4 bases, with 10 bases between them. Germline V gene data show CDR1 as SGHDT and CDR2 as YYEEEE. CDR3 in amino acids: CASSLAGDGTEAFF. CDR3 DNA sequence: TGTGCCAGCAGCTTGGCAGGGGACGGCACTGAAGCTTTCTTT.

The chain has TRBV9 and TRBJ2-3, with 9 nucleotides matching TRBD2. The germline gives CDR1 SGDLS, CDR2 YYNGEE. CDR3 length equals 15 residues. V shed 6 bases and J 1 base; nucleotides not matched to a gene: 6. In DNA, the CDR3 is TGTGCCAGCACCGCGGGAGGGGGGGGCACAGATACGCAGTATTTT. Amino acid sequence: CASTAGGGGTDTQYF.

The J gene is TRBJ2-1, the V gene TRBV18; 8 bases match TRBD2. V shed 2 bases, J shed 7 bases, and the junction held 7 bases outside the gene matches. CDR3 length: 15 residues. Per germline, CDR1 KGHSH and CDR2 LQKENI. The CDR3 region is CASSPGLAALNEQFF. DNA for the CDR3: TGTGCCAGCTCACCAGGACTAGCCGCACTTAATGAGCAGTTCTTC.

V gene TRBV27 combines with J gene TRBJ2-7; TRBD2 aligns across 9 bases. This CDR3 has 15 residues. The germline V gene has CDR1 MNHEY and CDR2 SMNVEV (reference sequence). Trimming cost V 3 bases and J 2 bases; bases outside gene matches: 5. The CDR3 DNA reads TGTGCCAGCAGTTTCCTAGCGGGGCCCCCCTACGAGCAGTACTTC. Residues: CASSFLAGPPYEQYF.

The chain combines TRBV5-1 with TRBJ1-1; TRBD1 matches at 8 bases. There are 17 residues in the CDR3. J gave up 0 bases and V 4 bases, and 11 bases lay outside the gene matches. In germline, CDR1 is SGHRS, CDR2 YFSETQ. CDR3 nucleotides: TGCGCCAGCAGCCCCGAGACAGGGGCCTTCATGAACACTGAAGCTTTCTTT. Protein sequence: CASSPETGAFMNTEAFF.

This chain connects TRBV29-1 to TRBJ1-5, with D possibly matching TRBD1 (6 bases). Trimming stripped 5 bases from V and 2 bases from J, with 13 bases between. In germline, CDR1 is SQVTM, CDR2 ANQGSEA. This CDR3 spans 14 amino acids. The CDR3 region has the DNA TGCAGCGTTTTACAGGGTATGGGCAATCAGCCCCAGCATTTT. Protein sequence: CSVLQGMGNQPQHF.

This clone was seen a single time. The rearrangement links TRBV29-1 to TRBJ2-3, with 7 nucleotides matching TRBD1. The CDR3 is made up of 13 amino acids. J was trimmed by 3 bases and V by 4 bases; bases with no gene match: 4. Germline V CDR1 and CDR2: SQVTM, ANQGSEA. The CDR3 protein is CSVAETGTDTQYF. DNA of the CDR3: TGCAGCGTTGCGGAGACAGGGACAGATACGCAGTATTTT.

V usage is TRBV9 and J usage is TRBJ2-1; tentatively, D is TRBD2 (6 bases). Germline-derived CDR1 and CDR2 are SGDLS and YYNGEE. CDR3 length equals 15 residues. V was clipped by 0 bases and J by 4 bases, with 11 bases between them. CDR3 sequence: CASSVDWRAYNEQFF. The CDR3 DNA reads TGTGCCAGCAGCGTAGACTGGAGGGCATACAATGAGCAGTTCTTC. The variable domain in full, with the rest retrieved from reference TRBV9 and TRBJ2-1, is DSGVTQTPKHLITATGQRVTLRCSPRSGDLSVYWYQQSLDQGLQFLIQYYNGEERAKGNILERFSAQQFPDLHSELNLSSLELGDSALYFCASSVDWRAYNEQFFGPGTRLTVL.

The chain combines TRBV4-2 with TRBJ2-4; TRBD2 aligns across 8 bases. Germline V gene lookup returns CDR1 LGHNA and CDR2 YNFKEQ. CDR3 length equals 15 residues. V dropped 3 bases and J dropped 4; count of bases not matched to a gene: 5. CDR3 protein: CASSQGSGEKNIQYF. The DNA for the CDR3 is TGTGCCAGCAGCCAGGGTAGCGGGGAAAAAAACATTCAGTACTTC.

The CDR3 region is CASSLGAANTEAFF. CDR3 nucleotides: TGTGCCAGCAGTTTGGGAGCAGCCAACACTGAAGCTTTCTTT. The chain combines TRBV28 with TRBJ1-1; no definite D call. The CDR3 sequence is 14 residues long. Between the trimmed V and J ends, which lost 3 bases and 2 bases, there was a span of 10 bases. Germline V gene data show CDR1 as MDHEN and CDR2 as SYDVKM.

The chain employs TRBV27 and TRBJ1-1; no clear D. The CDR3 extends over 12 amino acids. Between the trimmed V and J ends, which lost 5 bases and 10 bases, there was a span of 14 bases. Germline loops: CDR1 MNHEY, CDR2 SMNVEV (reference sequence). The CDR3 DNA reads TGTGCCAGCAGTACCCCTTTGGGAGTAGCTTTCTTT. Encoded protein: CASSTPLGVAFF.

V gene TRBV5-1 combines with J gene TRBJ2-6, with a tentative D call TRBD2 (5 bases). The CDR3 runs 15 residues. V was pared by 3 bases and J by 4 bases, with 11 bases between. Germline CDR1 reads SGHRS; CDR2 reads YFSETQ. The CDR3 loop is CASSSEGSGANVLTF. CDR3 bases: TGCGCCAGCAGCTCCGAGGGATCCGGGGCCAACGTCCTGACTTTC.

V is TRBV11-2 and J is TRBJ1-2; D ambiguous. The CDR3 spans 12 residues. Germline V CDR1 and CDR2: SGHAT, FQNNGV. Deletions cut 3 bases from V and 6 bases from J, with 8 bases between. The CDR3 DNA reads TGTGCCAGCAGCTTTCGGGATGATGGCTACACCTTC. It translates to CASSFRDDGYTF.

V and J are TRBV27 and TRBJ2-1, with TRBD1 identical over 9 bases. CDR3 length: 14 amino acids. CDR1 MNHEY and CDR2 SMNVEV come from the germline V gene (reference sequence). The V segment lost 6 bases and the J segment 8 bases; nucleotides outside the gene matches: 8. Here the CDR3 DNA reads TGTGCCAGCAGACCGACAGGGGGAGGCCATGAGCAGTTCTTC. It translates to CASRPTGGGHEQFF.

This rearrangement joins TRBV3-1 (or the pseudogene TRBV3-2) to TRBJ1-1; D is uncertain. The CDR3 is made up of 13 amino acids. Deletions cut 2 bases from V and 3 bases from J, with 7 bases between. The germline V gene encodes CDR1 LGHDT and CDR2 YNNKEL (reference sequence). In nucleotides, the CDR3 is TGTGCCAGCAGCCAAACCTCGGACACTGAAGCTTTCTTT. Its protein product is CASSQTSDTEAFF.

Only one count was recorded for this clone. The chain links TRBV3-1 (or the pseudogene TRBV3-2) to TRBJ2-1, with D perhaps TRBD2 (6 bases). Germline V CDR1 and CDR2: LGHDT, YNNKEL (reference sequence). The CDR3 totals 15 residues. The V end was cut by 0 bases, the J end by 4 bases, with 10 bases between. CDR3 sequence (DNA): TGTGCCAGCAGCCAAGATTTCGGGGGTTACAATGAGCAGTTCTTC. Translating it yields CASSQDFGGYNEQFF.

The rearrangement uses TRBV6-2 or TRBV6-3 and TRBJ2-6; 11 bases map to TRBD1. CDR3 length equals 20 residues. Per the germline V gene, CDR1 is MNHEY and CDR2 is SVGEGT. The V gene end was trimmed by 4 bases and the J gene end by 1 base; junction bases not matched to a gene: 12. The CDR3 sequence: CASSFFTLGQGASGANVLTF. CDR3 bases: TGTGCCAGCAGTTTCTTCACTCTAGGACAGGGGGCTTCTGGGGCCAACGTCCTGACTTTC.

Remarks on this clone: This same CDR3 is encoded by further DNA sequences in the sample. The rearrangement uses TRBV30 and TRBJ2-7, with D perhaps TRBD1 (5 bases). This CDR3 spans 12 amino acids. Germline CDR1 GTSNPN, CDR2 SVGIG (reference sequence). V lost 3 bases, J lost 4 bases, and 10 bases lay in between. This CDR3 is CAWSAGRYEQYF. The CDR3 coding sequence is TGTGCCTGGAGCGCAGGGCGGTACGAGCAGTACTTC.

The V and J genes are TRBV19 and TRBJ1-5; the D gene is possibly TRBD1 (6 bases). Per germline, CDR1 LNHDA and CDR2 SQIVND (reference sequence). The length of the CDR3 is 16 residues. The ends were cut back, 7 bases at V and 0 bases at J, with 16 bases in the middle. CDR3 amino acids: CASKVAGDYSNQPQHF. The CDR3 bases are TGTGCCAGTAAGGTCGCAGGGGATTATAGCAATCAGCCCCAGCATTTT.

This clone was seen a handful of times. The chain links TRBV27 to TRBJ1-2, with 7 bases lining up with TRBD1. This CDR3 region has 14 residues. CDR1 is MNHEY and CDR2 is SMNVEV in the germline V gene (reference sequence). The junction had 8 bases not matched to a gene; V was cut back by 7 bases and J by 3 bases. CDR3 region: CASKLDRDYYGYTF. CDR3 DNA: TGTGCCAGCAAACTCGACAGGGATTACTATGGCTACACCTTC.